Described below is a single T cell receptor beta chain sequence and its context. Its target is unknown. The entry originates in a study of CXCR3-negative and CXCR3-positive naive CD8 T cells. This CDR3 has 13 amino acids. Germline V gene data show CDR1 as SQVTM and CDR2 as ANQGSEA. Study-level points and caveats: Cryopreservation partially lowered CXCR3 expression, so most assays used fresh PBMCs. TRB CDR3s of CXCR3-positive naive cells were more hydrophobic than those of CXCR3-negative naive cells.

Naive CD8+ T cells carried a CD45RO-CCR7+CD27+CD95- phenotype. In preparing the TRB cDNA libraries, 5' RACE with UMI labels was used. TCRdb re-analyzed the 5' RACE reads; it lists each CDR3 protein once, without DNA. The sample holds tens of thousands of distinct CDR3 sequences. The receptor's source is a human donor in good health. Some clones in this sample may be carry-over from other donors' samples. V is TRBV29-1 and J is TRBJ2-7; TCRdb lists TRBD1, though no DNA is available to test this call. The sequencing sample was made of naive CXCR3+ CD8+ T cells from blood. Subset indicated: CD45RO-CCR7+CD27+CD95- naive CD8+ T cells expressing CXCR3 (TNR3+). The CDR3 loop is CSVDAGTTYEQYF.